The rows below give T cell receptor beta chains drawn from one sample of a study of blood T cells in healthy people across ages. TCRdb reprocessed the 5' RACE reads with MiXCR, giving one entry per CDR3 protein. The sample holds roughly 1,000,000 distinct CDR3 sequences; approximately 26% are singletons and the top ten take less than 0.75%. The data also belong to a second study, concerning T cells of mothers and their children.

The sample taken for sequencing was blood. The receptor set was obtained from a girl under 10 years old in good health. CDR3s include the opening cysteine and the closing phenylalanine or tryptophan. A D gene is named only where the DNA matches it firmly. Size is stated for part of the rows, as once, few or many counts, or as a class when the clone is expanded.

size,J,V,D,CDR3,DNA
few,TRBJ2-3,TRBV12-3/TRBV12-4,.,CASSWDTLGDTQYF,TGTGCCAGCAGTTGGGACACCCTGGGAGATACGCAGTATTTT
few,TRBJ1-4,TRBV5-1,.,CASRSAQRGNEKLFF,TGCGCCAGCAGATCGGCCCAACGTGGTAATGAAAAACTGTTTTTT
few,TRBJ2-1,TRBV20-1,TRBD2,CSARVPGLAFNEQFF,TGCAGTGCTAGGGTTCCGGGACTAGCGTTCAATGAGCAGTTCTTC
few,TRBJ1-1,TRBV27,TRBD1,CASSYTGGGPEAFF,TGTGCCAGCAGTTATACAGGGGGCGGGCCTGAAGCTTTCTTT
.,TRBJ2-1,TRBV7-2,.,CASSLDFTGLVGQFF,TGTGCCAGCAGCTTAGACTTCACAGGGCTTGTTGGGCAGTTCTTC
.,TRBJ2-7,TRBV20-1,TRBD2,CSARRSGGTYEQYF,TGCAGTGCTAGAAGAAGCGGGGGGACCTACGAGCAGTACTTC
.,TRBJ2-1,TRBV7-2,TRBD1,CASSATGTAHNEQFF,TGTGCCAGCAGCGCCACCGGGACAGCTCATAATGAGCAGTTCTTC
.,TRBJ2-5,TRBV29-1,.,CSADGGRGGGETQYF,TGCAGCGCGGATGGGGGACGAGGGGGTGGGGAGACCCAGTACTTC
.,TRBJ2-1,TRBV29-1,.,CSVQGSMSGQFF,TGCAGCGTGCAAGGATCAATGAGCGGGCAGTTCTTC
few,TRBJ2-5,TRBV13,.,CASSLVAQTQYF,TGTGCCAGCAGCTTGGTGGCGCAGACCCAGTACTTC
few,TRBJ2-1,TRBV10-3,TRBD2,CAISPLAAGEQFF,TGTGCCATCAGTCCACTAGCGGCTGGTGAGCAGTTCTTC
.,TRBJ2-3,TRBV7-9,.,CASSSLGTRRGDTQYF,TGTGCCAGCAGCTCACTGGGGACCCGGCGAGGGGATACGCAGTATTTT
.,TRBJ2-1,TRBV4-1,.,CASSQDWGEQFF,TGCGCCAGCAGCCAAGATTGGGGTGAGCAGTTCTTC
.,TRBJ1-3,TRBV6-6,.,CASSIGIEGNTIYF,TGTGCCAGCAGTATAGGAATAGAAGGAAACACCATATATTTT
.,TRBJ2-7,TRBV5-1,.,CASSPKASPGTYEQYF,TGCGCCAGCAGCCCAAAGGCATCCCCAGGGACCTACGAGCAGTACTTC
.,TRBJ2-1,TRBV4-2,.,CASSQGEAPEQFF,TGTGCCAGCAGCCAAGGAGAAGCGCCTGAGCAGTTCTTC
.,TRBJ2-1,TRBV12-3/TRBV12-4,TRBD2,CASSLPREAGFF,TGTGCCAGCAGTTTACCGCGGGAGGCTGGGTTCTTC
.,TRBJ2-5,TRBV29-1,.,CSVLAVVKETQYF,TGCAGCGTTTTAGCGGTCGTAAAAGAGACCCAGTACTTC
few,TRBJ1-1,TRBV7-9,.,CASRNTLNTEAFF,TGTGCCAGCAGAAACACCTTGAACACTGAAGCTTTCTTT
.,TRBJ2-7,TRBV20-1,.,CSAGGQRRYEQYF,TGCAGTGCTGGGGGGCAAAGGAGGTACGAGCAGTACTTC
.,TRBJ1-4,TRBV12-3/TRBV12-4,.,CASSPRANNEKLFF,TGTGCCAGCAGTCCCAGGGCCAATAATGAAAAACTGTTTTTT
.,TRBJ1-5,TRBV28,TRBD1,CASSFTGGYQPQRF,TGTGCCAGCAGTTTTACAGGGGGCTATCAGCCCCAGCGTTTT
.,TRBJ1-1,TRBV2,.,CASSETGTRSEAFF,TGTGCCAGCAGCGAAACCGGGACACGCTCTGAAGCTTTCTTT
few,TRBJ2-2,TRBV13,.,CASSLDPQWGFPGELFF,TGTGCCAGCAGCTTAGACCCCCAGTGGGGGTTCCCCGGGGAGCTGTTTTTT
.,TRBJ2-7,TRBV9,TRBD2,CASSALQSGDEQYF,TGTGCCAGCAGCGCCCTACAGAGCGGGGACGAGCAGTACTTC
.,TRBJ2-1,TRBV28,TRBD2,CASRRSSGRAVQFF,TGTGCCAGTAGACGGTCCAGCGGGAGGGCTGTGCAGTTCTTC
.,TRBJ1-5,TRBV28,.,CASSLGYRGNNQPQHF,TGTGCCAGCAGTTTAGGTTATAGGGGAAACAATCAGCCCCAGCATTTT
.,TRBJ1-1,TRBV7-8,.,CASSLVRGPPNTEAFF,TGTGCCAGCAGCTTAGTTCGTGGGCCCCCGAACACTGAAGCTTTCTTT
once,TRBJ1-3,TRBV29-1,.,CSGKGGNTIYF,TGCAGCGGAAAGGGGGGAAACACCATATATTTT
few,TRBJ1-1,TRBV25-1,.,CASSASRILWDTEAFF,TGTGCCAGCAGTGCCTCCAGGATTCTTTGGGACACTGAAGCTTTCTTT
.,TRBJ2-7,TRBV9,.,CASSIRGLGEEQYF,TGTGCCAGCAGCATACGGGGCTTGGGGGAGGAGCAGTACTTC
.,TRBJ2-1,TRBV7-2,.,CASSSATDYNEQFF,TGTGCCAGCAGCTCAGCTACAGACTACAATGAGCAGTTCTTC
.,TRBJ1-1,TRBV12-3/TRBV12-4,TRBD1,CASSQTGIKEAFF,TGTGCCAGCAGCCAGACAGGGATTAAAGAAGCTTTCTTT
.,TRBJ2-5,TRBV7-2,.,CASSLWPGAQETQYF,TGTGCCAGCAGCTTATGGCCCGGGGCTCAAGAGACCCAGTACTTC
few,TRBJ2-5,TRBV3-1,TRBD1,CASRLTGEQETQYF,TGTGCCAGCAGACTAACAGGGGAGCAAGAGACCCAGTACTTC
.,TRBJ2-3,TRBV4-3,.,CASSLRSPGETDTQYF,TGCGCCAGCAGCCTCCGTTCCCCGGGGGAGACAGATACGCAGTATTTT
few,TRBJ2-7,TRBV3-1,.,CASSPVPGHYEQYF,TGTGCCAGCAGCCCAGTCCCGGGACACTACGAGCAGTACTTC
few,TRBJ2-7,TRBV28,.,CASSLHQGQRTYEQYF,TGTGCCAGCAGTTTACACCAAGGACAGAGAACCTACGAGCAGTACTTC
few,TRBJ2-1,TRBV5-1,.,CASSLGMGKVNEQFF,TGCGCCAGCAGCTTGGGGATGGGAAAGGTGAATGAGCAGTTCTTC
few,TRBJ2-1,TRBV7-9,.,CASSLPAPGTPEQFF,TGTGCCAGCAGCTTACCCGCTCCCGGCACTCCCGAGCAGTTCTTC